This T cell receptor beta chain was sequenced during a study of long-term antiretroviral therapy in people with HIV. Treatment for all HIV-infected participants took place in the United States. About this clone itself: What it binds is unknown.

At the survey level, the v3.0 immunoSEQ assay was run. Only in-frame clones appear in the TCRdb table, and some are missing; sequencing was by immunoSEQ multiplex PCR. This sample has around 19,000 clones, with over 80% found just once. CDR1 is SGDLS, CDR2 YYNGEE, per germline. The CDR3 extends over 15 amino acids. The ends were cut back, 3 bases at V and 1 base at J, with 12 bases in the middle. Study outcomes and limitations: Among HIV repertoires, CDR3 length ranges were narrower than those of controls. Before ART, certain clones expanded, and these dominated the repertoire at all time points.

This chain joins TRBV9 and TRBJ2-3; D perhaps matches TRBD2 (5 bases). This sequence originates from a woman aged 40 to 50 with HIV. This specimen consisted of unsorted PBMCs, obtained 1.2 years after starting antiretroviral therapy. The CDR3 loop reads CASSAGGLGTDTQYF. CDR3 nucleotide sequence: TGTGCCAGCAGCGCGGGCGGGTTGGGCACAGATACGCAGTATTTT.